This is a list of T cell receptor beta chains from one sample in a study of blood T cell repertoires in COVID-19. Profiling relied on immunoSEQ multiplex PCR, and the TCRdb table lists in-frame clones only, not all of them. The data contain fewer than 40,000 clones, about 83% of them singletons. Sequenced sample: peripheral blood. The receptors shown here come from a man aged 60-69 years with active COVID-19. CDR3s include the opening cysteine and the closing phenylalanine or tryptophan. Fields, in order: D gene, J gene, V gene, clone size, CDR3 protein, CDR3 DNA. The D gene is left open where the match is weak. Size is omitted from some rows. Given values are once, few, many or a class for expanded clones.

d_gene: TRBD2; j_gene: TRBJ2-3; v_gene: TRBV5-6; abundance: -; CDR3aa: CASSWTSGGATDTQYF; CDR3nt: TGTGCCAGCAGCTGGACTAGCGGGGGAGCCACAGATACGCAGTATTTT
d_gene: TRBD1; j_gene: TRBJ2-7; v_gene: TRBV7-6; abundance: -; CDR3aa: CASSPRTGSYEQYF; CDR3nt: TGTGCCAGCAGCCCACGGACAGGGTCCTACGAGCAGTACTTC
d_gene: -; j_gene: TRBJ2-3; v_gene: TRBV7-7; abundance: -; CDR3aa: CASSQASGEWDTQYF; CDR3nt: TGTGCTAGCAGCCAGGCGAGCGGCGAGTGGGATACGCAGTATTTT
d_gene: -; j_gene: TRBJ1-1; v_gene: TRBV14; abundance: few; CDR3aa: CASSQAYEAFF; CDR3nt: TGTGCCAGCAGCCAAGCGTATGAAGCTTTCTTT
d_gene: TRBD1; j_gene: TRBJ1-1; v_gene: TRBV6-5; abundance: -; CDR3aa: CASVRRTGGDTEAFF; CDR3nt: TGTGCCAGCGTAAGGAGGACAGGGGGGGACACTGAAGCTTTCTTT
d_gene: TRBD2; j_gene: TRBJ2-1; v_gene: TRBV19; abundance: -; CDR3aa: CASSARLAGETAYEQFF; CDR3nt: TGTGCCAGTAGTGCCCGACTAGCGGGAGAAACCGCCTATGAGCAGTTCTTC
d_gene: TRBD1; j_gene: TRBJ2-1; v_gene: TRBV6-4; abundance: -; CDR3aa: CASRRQGGRDNEQFF; CDR3nt: TGTGCCAGCAGACGACAGGGTGGAAGGGACAATGAGCAGTTCTTC
d_gene: TRBD1; j_gene: TRBJ2-7; v_gene: TRBV19; abundance: -; CDR3aa: CASSPGTGYSYEQYF; CDR3nt: TGTGCCAGTAGTCCGGGGACAGGGTACAGTTACGAGCAGTACTTC
d_gene: -; j_gene: TRBJ1-1; v_gene: TRBV7-3; abundance: -; CDR3aa: CASSLSGVNTEAFF; CDR3nt: TGTGCCAGCAGCTTGTCAGGGGTTAACACTGAAGCTTTCTTT
d_gene: -; j_gene: TRBJ1-2; v_gene: TRBV19; abundance: -; CDR3aa: CASSIEGLPNYGYTF; CDR3nt: TGTGCCAGTAGTATAGAGGGACTTCCTAACTATGGCTACACCTTC
d_gene: TRBD1; j_gene: TRBJ1-1; v_gene: TRBV30; abundance: -; CDR3aa: CAWSVTGGSRGTEAFF; CDR3nt: TGTGCCTGGAGCGTTACAGGGGGCAGTAGGGGCACTGAAGCTTTCTTT
d_gene: -; j_gene: TRBJ1-1; v_gene: TRBV2; abundance: -; CDR3aa: CASSELEAATEAFF; CDR3nt: TGTGCCAGCAGTGAATTGGAGGCAGCCACTGAAGCTTTCTTT
d_gene: -; j_gene: TRBJ2-1; v_gene: TRBV9; abundance: once; CDR3aa: CASSVVAGEQFF; CDR3nt: TGTGCCAGCAGCGTAGTAGCTGGTGAGCAGTTCTTC
d_gene: -; j_gene: TRBJ2-7; v_gene: TRBV14; abundance: once; CDR3aa: CASSLFRGAAYEQYF; CDR3nt: TGTGCCAGCAGCCTGTTCAGGGGAGCAGCCTACGAGCAGTACTTC
d_gene: TRBD1; j_gene: TRBJ2-5; v_gene: TRBV14; abundance: -; CDR3aa: CASSQDFWTGLGETQYF; CDR3nt: TGTGCCAGCAGCCAAGATTTTTGGACAGGCTTGGGGGAGACCCAGTACTTC
d_gene: TRBD2; j_gene: TRBJ2-7; v_gene: TRBV6-6; abundance: few; CDR3aa: CASSLTSGRDEQYF; CDR3nt: TGTGCCAGCAGCCTGACTAGCGGCCGGGACGAGCAGTACTTC
d_gene: TRBD2; j_gene: TRBJ2-2; v_gene: TRBV7-2; abundance: -; CDR3aa: CASCILAGTGELFF; CDR3nt: TGTGCCAGCTGCATACTAGCGGGAACCGGGGAGCTGTTTTTT
d_gene: -; j_gene: TRBJ1-5; v_gene: TRBV4-2; abundance: -; CDR3aa: CASSQGGANQPQHF; CDR3nt: TGTGCCAGCAGCCAAGGGGGAGCCAATCAGCCCCAGCATTTT
d_gene: TRBD2; j_gene: TRBJ2-1; v_gene: TRBV2; abundance: -; CDR3aa: CASRQLAGPYNEQFF; CDR3nt: TGTGCCAGCAGGCAACTAGCGGGGCCCTACAATGAGCAGTTCTTC
d_gene: -; j_gene: TRBJ2-2; v_gene: TRBV6-5; abundance: -; CDR3aa: CASSKGKETGELFF; CDR3nt: TGTGCCAGCAGTAAGGGGAAGGAGACCGGGGAGCTGTTTTTT
d_gene: TRBD1; j_gene: TRBJ1-1; v_gene: TRBV5-4; abundance: few; CDR3aa: CASSLGQGVRTEAFF; CDR3nt: TGTGCCAGCAGCTTGGGCCAGGGGGTAAGGACTGAAGCTTTCTTT
d_gene: -; j_gene: TRBJ2-7; v_gene: TRBV3-1/TRBV3-2; abundance: -; CDR3aa: CASSHDRRGQYF; CDR3nt: TGTGCCAGCAGCCACGACCGGAGGGGCCAGTACTTC
d_gene: -; j_gene: TRBJ1-1; v_gene: TRBV7-2; abundance: -; CDR3aa: CASSRPGYTEAFF; CDR3nt: TGTGCCAGCAGCCGTCCGGGGTACACTGAAGCTTTCTTT
d_gene: -; j_gene: TRBJ1-2; v_gene: TRBV2; abundance: -; CDR3aa: CASCVGGGGGGYTF; CDR3nt: TGTGCCAGCTGTGTAGGTGGGGGGGGTGGCGGCTACACCTTC
d_gene: -; j_gene: TRBJ1-1; v_gene: TRBV27; abundance: few; CDR3aa: CASSLYRDMNTEAFF; CDR3nt: TGTGCCAGCAGTCTCTACAGGGACATGAACACTGAAGCTTTCTTT
d_gene: TRBD1; j_gene: TRBJ2-7; v_gene: TRBV19; abundance: -; CDR3aa: CASRRTGGAPPYEQYF; CDR3nt: TGTGCCAGTAGGAGGACAGGGGGCGCCCCCCCCTACGAGCAGTACTTC
d_gene: -; j_gene: TRBJ2-5; v_gene: TRBV7-2; abundance: -; CDR3aa: CASSPRGAGLETQYF; CDR3nt: TGTGCCAGCAGCCCCCGAGGTGCAGGGTTAGAGACCCAGTACTTC
d_gene: -; j_gene: TRBJ1-5; v_gene: TRBV4-3; abundance: -; CDR3aa: CASSQEWQGGQPQHF; CDR3nt: TGCGCCAGCAGCCAAGAGTGGCAGGGTGGTCAGCCCCAGCATTTT
d_gene: -; j_gene: TRBJ2-2; v_gene: TRBV11-2; abundance: -; CDR3aa: CASSPDRSNTGELFF; CDR3nt: TGTGCCAGCAGCCCGGACAGATCGAACACCGGGGAGCTGTTTTTT
d_gene: -; j_gene: TRBJ1-2; v_gene: TRBV5-1; abundance: -; CDR3aa: CASREGTDNYGYTF; CDR3nt: TGCGCCAGCAGGGAGGGGACGGATAACTATGGCTACACCTTC
d_gene: TRBD2; j_gene: TRBJ2-1; v_gene: TRBV9; abundance: -; CDR3aa: CASSVEASGTEQFF; CDR3nt: TGTGCCAGCAGCGTAGAGGCTAGCGGGACCGAGCAGTTCTTC
d_gene: -; j_gene: TRBJ2-6; v_gene: TRBV19; abundance: -; CDR3aa: CASSMQGPTSGANVLTF; CDR3nt: TGTGCCAGTAGTATGCAGGGCCCTACCTCGGGGGCCAACGTCCTGACTTTC
d_gene: TRBD1; j_gene: TRBJ1-1; v_gene: TRBV5-1; abundance: -; CDR3aa: CASSSAPTGWAEAFF; CDR3nt: TGCGCCAGCAGCTCGGCTCCGACAGGGTGGGCTGAAGCTTTCTTT
d_gene: TRBD1; j_gene: TRBJ1-6; v_gene: TRBV4-1; abundance: -; CDR3aa: CASSQATGGYNSPLHF; CDR3nt: TGCGCCAGCAGCCAAGCGACAGGGGGCTATAATTCACCCCTCCACTTT
d_gene: TRBD1; j_gene: TRBJ1-2; v_gene: TRBV25-1; abundance: -; CDR3aa: CASSEWGTGGVYGYTF; CDR3nt: TGTGCCAGCAGTGAATGGGGGACAGGGGGCGTCTATGGCTACACCTTC
d_gene: -; j_gene: TRBJ1-5; v_gene: TRBV30; abundance: medium-sized; CDR3aa: CAWTRGLSQPQHF; CDR3nt: TGTGCCTGGACTAGGGGGTTAAGTCAGCCCCAGCATTTT
d_gene: -; j_gene: TRBJ2-7; v_gene: TRBV3-1/TRBV3-2; abundance: -; CDR3aa: CASSHPDSPEQYF; CDR3nt: TGTGCCAGCAGCCACCCGGACTCGCCTGAGCAGTACTTC
d_gene: -; j_gene: TRBJ1-2; v_gene: TRBV11-2; abundance: -; CDR3aa: CASSLERVQAYGYTF; CDR3nt: TGTGCCAGCAGCTTAGAGCGGGTGCAGGCCTATGGCTACACCTTC
d_gene: -; j_gene: TRBJ1-1; v_gene: TRBV7-8; abundance: few; CDR3aa: CASIPRRPPFFGTEAFF; CDR3nt: TGTGCCAGCATCCCCAGGAGGCCACCATTCTTCGGCACTGAAGCTTTCTTT
d_gene: TRBD2; j_gene: TRBJ2-7; v_gene: TRBV15; abundance: once; CDR3aa: CATSREGAGDEQYF; CDR3nt: TGTGCCACCAGCAGAGAGGGAGCGGGAGACGAGCAGTACTTC
d_gene: -; j_gene: TRBJ1-1; v_gene: TRBV7-9; abundance: medium-sized; CDR3aa: CASSERWRVWNTEAFF; CDR3nt: TGTGCCAGCAGCGAAAGATGGAGGGTTTGGAACACTGAAGCTTTCTTT
d_gene: TRBD1; j_gene: TRBJ1-4; v_gene: TRBV7-2; abundance: -; CDR3aa: CASSLWGQGGEKLFF; CDR3nt: TGTGCCAGCAGCTTATGGGGACAGGGTGGGGAAAAACTGTTTTTT
d_gene: TRBD1; j_gene: TRBJ2-5; v_gene: TRBV5-6; abundance: few; CDR3aa: CASSLQYRGRETQYF; CDR3nt: TGTGCCAGCAGCTTGCAATACAGGGGGCGAGAGACCCAGTACTTC
d_gene: -; j_gene: TRBJ2-3; v_gene: TRBV10-1; abundance: -; CDR3aa: CASSEGQNWGTDTQYF; CDR3nt: TGCGCCAGCAGTGAGGGACAGAATTGGGGCACAGATACGCAGTATTTT
d_gene: TRBD1; j_gene: TRBJ1-2; v_gene: TRBV11-2; abundance: -; CDR3aa: CASSLVGTGANYGYTF; CDR3nt: TGTGCCAGCAGCTTAGTCGGGACAGGGGCTAACTATGGCTACACCTTC
d_gene: -; j_gene: TRBJ2-3; v_gene: TRBV6-1; abundance: -; CDR3aa: CASSERGLGTDTQYF; CDR3nt: TGTGCCAGCAGTGAAAGGGGACTGGGCACAGATACGCAGTATTTT
d_gene: TRBD2; j_gene: TRBJ2-1; v_gene: TRBV7-3; abundance: -; CDR3aa: CASSPGLAGNEQFF; CDR3nt: TGTGCCAGCAGCCCCGGACTAGCGGGAAATGAGCAGTTCTTC
d_gene: TRBD2; j_gene: TRBJ2-5; v_gene: TRBV4-1; abundance: -; CDR3aa: CASSQESSGGQETQYF; CDR3nt: TGCGCCAGCAGCCAAGAATCTAGCGGGGGCCAAGAGACCCAGTACTTC
d_gene: -; j_gene: TRBJ2-5; v_gene: TRBV10-3; abundance: -; CDR3aa: CAISGGLTQYF; CDR3nt: TGTGCCATCAGTGGCGGTCTGACCCAGTACTTC
d_gene: -; j_gene: TRBJ1-3; v_gene: TRBV6-5; abundance: -; CDR3aa: CASREGGSGNTIYF; CDR3nt: TGTGCCAGCAGGGAGGGTGGCTCTGGAAACACCATATATTTT